This T cell receptor beta chain was captured by sequencing in a study of cytomegalovirus exposure and HLA in healthy donors. Losses at the gene ends were 7 bases for V and 6 bases for J; bases not matched to a gene: 6. The CDR3 has 14 amino acids. CDR1 and CDR2 from the germline V gene are SNHLY and FYNNEI. Vbeta (60) and Jbeta (13) primers were used in the PCR. Authors' methods: Around 9.9 million shared chains were among the roughly 78 million unique TCR beta chains that a later analysis counted. Generated by immunoSEQ multiplex PCR, the TCRdb table keeps only in-frame clones and is missing some. V and J calls and clone size come straight from that table; D and trimming were deduced from the DNA. The sample holds roughly 180,000 clones; around 82% are singletons and the top ten take under 1.1%. This clone was counted a few times. The antigen is unknown. Donors likely had unrecorded immune exposures despite being nominally healthy when sampled.

The study, taken as a whole, reports: Across donors, presence/absence analyses took sequencing depth to be roughly uniform.

The chain couples TRBV2 to TRBJ2-2; 9 bases map to TRBD1. The sample taken for sequencing was PBMCs. The clonotype was recovered from a man aged 25 to 45 in good health and CMV-seronegative. CDR3 DNA sequence: TGTGCCAGCATGAGACAGGGGGGTCCCGGGGAGCTGTTTTTT. Translated: CASMRQGGPGELFF.